This T cell receptor (beta chain) was captured in a study of shared clonotypes between healthy human individuals. Study-wide points: The donor pool, a small one, limited the genetic and exposure-history diversity represented. As a rule, naive subsets had a larger estimated richness than memory subsets.

This clone turned up a few times. Its antigen is unknown. Clones were read by immunoSEQ multiplex PCR, and TCRdb kept only the in-frame ones, dropping some. The table records just under 350,000 clones, around four fifths of them present only once. Sequenced material: memory CD4+ T cells sorted from blood. Subset indicated: CD45RA-negative fraction. The TCR sequence derives from a man aged 25 to 40 in good health.

Written as DNA, the CDR3 is TGTGCCAGCAGCCCGCGTGCGGGCATCGGGACCTCCTACGAGCAGTACTTC. Translation gives CASSPRAGIGTSYEQYF. The J gene is TRBJ2-7, the V gene TRBV11-2, with D perhaps matching TRBD1 or TRBD2 (5 bases each). The germline gives CDR1 SGHAT, CDR2 FQNNGV. This CDR3 spans 17 amino acids. Trimming stripped 5 bases from V and 0 bases from J, with 20 bases between.